This T cell receptor (beta chain) emerged from a study of shared clonotypes between healthy human individuals. The wider study: CD4 naive and CD4 memory each took three plates per donor, while CD8 naive took two and CD8 memory one.

Only in-frame clones appear in the TCRdb table, and some are missing; sequencing was by immunoSEQ multiplex PCR. The table has millions of clones, roughly 95% seen once. CD8 cells classed as naive were CD45RO-negative and positively selected for CCR7, excluding terminally differentiated effector memory CD45RA+ cells. Between the trimmed V and J ends, which lost 5 bases and 6 bases, there was a span of 18 bases. The CDR3 is made up of 15 amino acids. The germline V gene encodes CDR1 MNHEY and CDR2 SMNVEV (reference sequence). This TCR was sampled from a man between 18 and 29 years old in good health. The chain links TRBV27 to TRBJ2-3; D is unclear. Source material: naive CD8+ T cells sorted from blood. Here the CDR3 reads CASSPFPVLSDTQYF. The CDR3 DNA is TGTGCCAGCAGTCCCTTTCCCGTTCTATCCGATACGCAGTATTTT.